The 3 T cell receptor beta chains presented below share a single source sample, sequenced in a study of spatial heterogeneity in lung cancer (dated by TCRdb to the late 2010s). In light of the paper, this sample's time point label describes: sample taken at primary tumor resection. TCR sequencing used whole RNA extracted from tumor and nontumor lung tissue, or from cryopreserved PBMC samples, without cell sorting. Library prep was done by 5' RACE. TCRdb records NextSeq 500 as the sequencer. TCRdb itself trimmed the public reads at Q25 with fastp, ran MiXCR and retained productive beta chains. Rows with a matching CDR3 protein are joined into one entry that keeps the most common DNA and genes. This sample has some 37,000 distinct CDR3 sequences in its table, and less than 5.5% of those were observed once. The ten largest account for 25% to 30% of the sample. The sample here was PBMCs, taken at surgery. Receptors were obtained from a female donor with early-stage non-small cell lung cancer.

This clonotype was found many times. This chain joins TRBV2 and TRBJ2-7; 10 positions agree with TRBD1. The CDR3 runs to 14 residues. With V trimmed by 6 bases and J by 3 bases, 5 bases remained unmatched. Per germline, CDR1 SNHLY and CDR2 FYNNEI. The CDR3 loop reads CASRRQGAVYEQYF. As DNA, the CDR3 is TGTGCCAGCAGAAGACAGGGGGCTGTCTACGAGCAGTACTTC.

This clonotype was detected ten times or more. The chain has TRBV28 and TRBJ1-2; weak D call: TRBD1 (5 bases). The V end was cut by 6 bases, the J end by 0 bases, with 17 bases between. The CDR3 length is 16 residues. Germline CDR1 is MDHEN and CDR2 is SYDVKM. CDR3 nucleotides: TGTGCCAGCAGGTCAATGGGGGAGGTATCTAACTATGGCTACACCTTC. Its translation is CASRSMGEVSNYGYTF.

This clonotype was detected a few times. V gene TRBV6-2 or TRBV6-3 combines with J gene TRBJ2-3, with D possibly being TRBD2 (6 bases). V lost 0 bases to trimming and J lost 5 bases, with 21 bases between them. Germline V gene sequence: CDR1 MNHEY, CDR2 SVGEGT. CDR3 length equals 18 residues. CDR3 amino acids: CASSYSGPGLPIGDTQYF. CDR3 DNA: TGTGCCAGCAGTTACTCAGGTCCGGGACTTCCTATCGGAGATACGCAGTATTTT.